This T cell receptor beta chain emerged from a study of technical replicates of blood from a few donors. Trimming shortened V by 4 bases and J by 6 bases, and 23 bases separated the two germline ends. This CDR3 region has 16 residues. Per the germline V gene, CDR1 is SGDLS and CDR2 is YYNGEE. Clones were sequenced by immunoSEQ multiplex PCR, and TCRdb holds only the in-frame ones, with some missing. The table has 65,000 to 80,000 clones, about 92% seen once. Sample: T cells isolated from PBMCs. This chain uses TRBV9 with TRBJ2-7; TRBD2 is a possible D gene (7 bases). This clonotype originated in a human donor in good health. This CDR3 is CASSLGGGLASSEQYF. CDR3 in DNA: TGTGCCAGCAGCCTAGGGGGGGGGCTAGCCTCGTCCGAGCAGTACTTC.